This T cell receptor beta chain came from a study of T cell responses to AZD1222 COVID-19 vaccine. Sequencing used immunoSEQ multiplex PCR; TCRdb keeps in-frame clones, though not all of them. The sample has about 30,000 clones, 93% seen once; the top ten hold roughly 7.3%. Study-level points and caveats: It was only a handful of AZD1222 recipients who were seropositive at baseline.

The junction had 2 bases not matched to a gene; V was cut back by 0 bases and J by 0 bases. The germline V gene has CDR1 SGHRS and CDR2 YFSETQ. The CDR3 covers 15 residues. Worth noting for this clone: The antigen is undetermined.

The receptor comes from an adult in good health. The chain carries TRBV5-1 and TRBJ1-2; 7 positions match TRBD1. Sequencing was performed on peripheral blood, taken on day 0 of AZD1222 vaccination. The CDR3 nucleotides read TGCGCCAGCAGCTTGGGACAGGGACCTAACTATGGCTACACCTTC. It codes for CASSLGQGPNYGYTF. The full variable domain, rest sourced from reference TRBV5-1 and TRBJ1-2, is KAGVTQTPRYLIKTRGQQVTLSCSPISGHRSVSWYQQTPGQGLQFLFEYFSETQRNKGNFPGRFSGRQFSNSRSEMNVSTLELGDSALYLCASSLGQGPNYGYTFGSGTRLTVV.